This T cell receptor beta chain was documented in a study of blood T cell repertoires in COVID-19. In germline, CDR1 is SGHRS, CDR2 YFSETQ. The length of the CDR3 is 16 residues. J lost 5 bases, V lost 1 base, and 7 bases had no gene match. Profiled with immunoSEQ multiplex PCR; TCRdb holds only in-frame clones, not every one. The data show 300,000 or so clones, about 85% seen once. This rearrangement joins TRBV5-1 to TRBJ1-4; 8 nucleotides match TRBD1. The source is a woman between 25 and 40 years old who had recovered from COVID-19. Source material: PBMCs or T cells enriched from blood (not recorded which). CDR3 region: CASSLLGTGENEKLFF. The CDR3 DNA reads TGCGCCAGCAGCTTGTTGGGGACAGGCGAAAATGAAAAACTGTTTTTT.